The entry that follows covers one T cell receptor beta chain sequence. Its cognate antigen is unknown. This sample is part of a study of beta chain features in type 1 diabetes. Study summary: Across all samples, approximately 110,000,000 sorted cells were examined.

What was sequenced were expressed TCRB transcripts, since all of the isolated RNA had been reverse transcribed. Sequencing was performed with immunoSEQ multiplex PCR; in TCRdb, only in-frame clones are kept and a portion is missing. This sample yields under 450,000 clones, of which approximately 16% are seen a single time; approximately 0.019% belongs to the top ten. CDR1 SGHTA and CDR2 FQGNSA come from the germline V gene. This CDR3 spans 16 amino acids. V lost 5 bases, J lost 2 bases, and 15 bases lay in between. Notes on the study in general: All four CD4+ subsets from Type 1 diabetes patients carried moderately but significantly shorter TCRB CDR3s.

The receptor was derived from a woman aged 18-35 years in good health. The chain couples TRBV7-2 to TRBJ2-2; D may be TRBD2 (7 bases). Sequenced: naive CD4+ T cells from blood. Written as DNA, the CDR3 is TGTGCCAGCAGCCGCGACTCGGGGGGCAACACCGGGGAGCTGTTTTTT. This gives the protein CASSRDSGGNTGELFF.